This entry lists 15 T cell receptor beta chains sequenced from one sample in a study of T cell changes during pregnancy in multiple sclerosis. Clones were read by immunoSEQ multiplex PCR, and TCRdb kept only the in-frame ones, dropping some. The table has about 42,000 clones, about 90% seen once; the top ten hold approximately 2%. The material was CD4+ T cells from peripheral blood mononuclear cells, obtained after pregnancy. These receptors were obtained from a female donor in good health, enrolled as a control in a pregnancy study.

V usage is TRBV7-9 and J usage is TRBJ2-7, with D unresolved. Germline CDR1 and CDR2: SEHNR and FQNEAQ (reference sequence). The CDR3 totals 13 residues. Trimming cost V 4 bases and J 4 bases, with 11 bases left between them. The CDR3 here is CASSSFNRYEQYF. The CDR3 nucleotides read TGTGCCAGCAGCTCTTTCAACAGATACGAGCAGTACTTC.

This chain links TRBV2 with TRBJ1-2, with 9 bases matching TRBD1. Per the germline V gene, CDR1 is SNHLY and CDR2 is FYNNEI. The CDR3 is 14 amino acids. The V segment lost 3 bases and the J segment 5 bases; nucleotides outside the gene matches: 4. Here the CDR3 reads CASSDIGQGYGYTF. The DNA for the CDR3 is TGTGCCAGCAGTGATATTGGACAGGGGTATGGCTACACCTTC.

V and J are TRBV28 and TRBJ2-7; TRBD2 matches at 13 bases. The CDR3 covers 16 residues. With V trimmed by 7 bases and J by 2 bases, 8 bases remained unmatched. Germline lookup yields CDR1 MDHEN and CDR2 SYDVKM. Written as DNA, the CDR3 is TGTGCCAGCATCTCCCCCGGGACTAGCGGGACCTACGAGCAGTACTTC. Translating it yields CASISPGTSGTYEQYF.

The chain links TRBV15 to TRBJ1-1; D remains unclear. Germline V gene data show CDR1 as LNHNV and CDR2 as YYDKDF (reference sequence). This CDR3 region has 14 residues. V dropped 5 bases and J dropped 4 bases, with 14 bases sitting between them. This CDR3 is CATSLGGPSTEAFF. CDR3 nucleotide sequence: TGTGCCACCAGCTTGGGAGGGCCGTCCACTGAAGCTTTCTTT.

The rearrangement joins TRBV21-1 to TRBJ2-3; TRBD1 is taken as the D call from the table, unchecked against the DNA. TRBV21-1 is shown as a pseudogene. The CDR3 is made up of 16 amino acids. Written as DNA, the CDR3 is TGTGCCAGCAGCTACTGGACAGGGGGGACCACAGATACGCAGTATTTT. Residues: CASSYWTGGTTDTQYF.

The genes are TRBV7-8 and TRBJ2-5; TRBD2 agrees at 9 bases. This CDR3 is built from 17 residues. With V trimmed by 2 bases and J by 3 bases, 10 bases remained unmatched. Germline CDR1 SGHVS, CDR2 FQNEAQ. The CDR3 protein is CASSLSGTSFTKETQYF. The DNA of the CDR3 is TGTGCCAGCAGCTTATCCGGGACTAGCTTCACTAAAGAGACCCAGTACTTC.

V usage is TRBV7-2 and J usage is TRBJ2-7; D remains unclear. CDR1 and CDR2 from the germline V gene are SGHTA and FQGNSA. The CDR3 sequence is 16 residues long. Trimming pared 5 bases from V and 3 bases from J, leaving 20 bases between. CDR3 sequence reads: CASSPPISDLFYEQYF. The CDR3 bases are TGTGCCAGCAGCCCTCCCATCAGCGACCTCTTCTACGAGCAGTACTTC.

The chain carries TRBV28 and TRBJ2-5; the match to TRBD2 covers 7 bases. V gave up 5 bases and J gave up 3 bases; unmatched junction bases: 18. This CDR3 spans 18 amino acids. Germline lookup yields CDR1 MDHEN and CDR2 SYDVKM. In DNA form, the CDR3 reads TGTGCCAGCAGTCGCCACCTGGGAGCGGGAAAAGTAGAAGAGACCCAGTACTTC. It encodes CASSRHLGAGKVEETQYF.

The chain joins TRBV27 to TRBJ2-5; no firm D call. The ends were cut back, 2 bases at V and 7 bases at J, with 11 bases in the middle. The length of the CDR3 is 13 residues. The germline V gene encodes CDR1 MNHEY and CDR2 SMNVEV (reference sequence). CDR3 region: CASSLQGGRTQYF. CDR3 sequence (DNA): TGTGCCAGCAGTTTACAAGGCGGTAGGACCCAGTACTTC.

The gene calls are TRBV28 and TRBJ1-2; 10 bases align to TRBD1. The CDR3 has 15 residues. Germline-derived CDR1 and CDR2 are MDHEN and SYDVKM. V shed 5 bases and J 8 bases; nucleotides not matched to a gene: 11. The CDR3 spells CASSSHGTGVRGYTF. The CDR3 DNA reads TGTGCCAGCAGTAGTCACGGGACAGGGGTTCGGGGCTACACCTTC.

The V call is TRBV4-3, the J call TRBJ1-5; 7 nucleotides line up with TRBD1. Looked up from germline, CDR1 is LGHNA and CDR2 is YSLEER. This CDR3 contains 15 residues. With 1 base clipped from V and 4 bases from J, the junction kept 4 bases outside the gene matches. CDR3 in DNA: TGCGCCAGCAGCCAAGGACAGGGTGGAAATCAGCCCCAGCATTTT. This translates into CASSQGQGGNQPQHF.

The chain employs TRBV5-1 and TRBJ1-1, with a weak D call TRBD1 (5 bases). The CDR3 length is 13 residues. V lost 4 bases and J 1 base, leaving 8 bases between the germline ends. CDR1 SGHRS and CDR2 YFSETQ come from the germline V gene. This CDR3 is CASSDQGNTEAFF. CDR3 nucleotide sequence: TGCGCCAGCAGCGACCAGGGGAACACTGAAGCTTTCTTT.

This chain joins TRBV6-1 and TRBJ2-7, with 7 bases identical to TRBD1. The CDR3 covers 15 residues. V shed 0 bases, J shed 3 bases, and the junction held 5 bases outside the gene matches. The V gene's germline CDR1 is MNHNS and CDR2 SASEGT. The CDR3 DNA is TGTGCCAGCAGTGAAGCGCACAGGGGTTACTACGAGCAGTACTTC. Amino acids: CASSEAHRGYYEQYF.

The chain employs TRBV19 and TRBJ2-7; 7 bases are shared with TRBD1. Looked up from germline, CDR1 is LNHDA and CDR2 is SQIVND (reference sequence). The CDR3 length is 14 residues. V trimming: 5 bases; J trimming: 5 bases; junction bases outside the gene matches: 9. CDR3 bases: TGTGCCAGTAGTGTTGACAGGGCCGCTAACGAGCAGTACTTC. Translation: CASSVDRAANEQYF.

This rearrangement joins TRBV10-3 to TRBJ1-2, with TRBD1 matching over 8 bases. Germline CDR1 and CDR2: ENHRY and SYGVKD. CDR3 size: 14 residues. V lost 6 bases to trimming and J lost 2 bases; unmatched junction nucleotides: 5. The CDR3 loop reads CAISKGQENYGYTF. CDR3 DNA sequence: TGTGCCATCAGCAAGGGACAGGAAAACTATGGCTACACCTTC.